This TCR beta chain was recovered during a study of shared clonotypes between healthy human individuals. Findings and limits, study-wide: Clonotype sharing levels among donors were expected to vary with sequencing depth. A reduction in generation probabilities was seen for non-shared clonotypes relative to those shared by all four donors. In several donors, about 5% of naive CD4 clonotypes appeared in common.

As for this clone: The antigen remains undetermined.

Selected positively for CCR7 and CD45RO-negative, naive CD8 cells excluded terminally differentiated effector memory CD45RA+ cells. Splitting of each subset's genomic DNA was done evenly across several immunoSEQ plates. Assay used: immunoSEQ multiplex PCR; TCRdb lists only in-frame clones, some missing. The sample shows approximately 650,000 clones, 95% to 96% of them seen only once. This receptor was identified in a woman in her thirties in good health. Sequencing was done on a sample of naive CD8+ T cells sorted from blood.

CDR3 in amino acids: CASTGIAGNTIYF. DNA of the CDR3: TGTGCCAGCACTGGTATCGCTGGAAACACCATATATTTT. The chain couples TRBV2 to TRBJ1-3; the D is unclear. This CDR3 is built from 13 residues. V was clipped by 7 bases and J by 2 bases, with 9 bases between them. Germline CDR1 and CDR2: SNHLY and FYNNEI. Full variable domain (remainder filled in from reference TRBV2 and TRBJ1-3): EPEVTQTPSHQVTQMGQEVILRCVPISNHLYFYWYRQILGQKVEFLVSFYNNEISEKSEIFDDQFSVERPDGSNFTLKIRSTKLEDSAMYFCASTGIAGNTIYFGEGSWLTVV.